This T cell receptor (beta chain) was sequenced during a study of regulatory T cells in long-lasting Graves disease. As to time point: newly diagnosed GD, antithyroid drugs for less than 3 months. Making the TCR library involved RNA that had been extracted from PBMCs. TCR beta libraries were built with iRepertoire HTBI primers and Arm-PCR of CDR3 regions. TCRdb used MiXCR to reprocess the multiplex PCR reads, holding one entry per CDR3 protein. The table has just over 600,000 distinct CDR3 sequences, around 17% seen once. This clonotype was seen ten or more times. Trimming at V came to 4 bases and at J to 2 bases, leaving 7 bases not matched to a gene. The germline V gene has CDR1 SQVTM and CDR2 ANQGSEA. The CDR3 sequence is 15 residues long. In addition, the sample was reused for a study of T cells in Graves' hyperthyroidism and ophthalmopathy. From that paper: Used for diagnoses were clinical symptoms, serum thyroxine and TRAb, thyroid ultrasound and orbital computed tomography. It was a median about 7.1 months before onset that the model predicted ophthalmopathy.

This specimen consisted of peripheral blood mononuclear cells (PBMCs), obtained at new diagnosis, from a patient treated with antithyroid drugs. The rearrangement joins TRBV29-1 to TRBJ2-2, with 7 nucleotides matching TRBD2. This sequence originates from a woman aged 25-40 years with Graves disease. The CDR3 sequence: CSVGGLAGNTGELFF. CDR3 nucleotide sequence: TGCAGCGTTGGTGGATTAGCGGGTAACACCGGGGAGCTGTTTTTT.